The 5 T cell receptor beta chains below were found in one sample sequenced in a study of response to subunit inactivated influenza vaccine. TCRdb reprocessed the RT-PCR reads via MiXCR and lists one record per CDR3 protein. The sample has 500,000 to 700,000 distinct CDR3 sequences; 20% to 25% are singletons. The sample was also reused in another study, on T cells expressing NK-cell markers. As that study records: UMIs were included in TCR beta cDNA generated by 5'RACE template switching.

Here the sequenced sample was CD4+ T cells sorted from PBMCs, taken about 11 days after vaccination. The receptors were gathered from a man aged 50 to 59 who received an inactivated influenza vaccine.

This clonotype was seen just once. The chain joins TRBV6-2 or TRBV6-3 to TRBJ2-7; the match to TRBD1 covers 9 bases. CDR1 is MNHEY, CDR2 SVGEGT, per germline. Trimming at V came to 4 bases and at J to 1 base, leaving 5 bases not matched to a gene. The CDR3 runs 15 residues. CDR3 amino acids: CASSSPDRGSYEQYF. CDR3 DNA sequence: TGTGCCAGCAGTTCTCCAGACAGGGGGTCCTACGAGCAGTACTTC.

The chain couples TRBV5-4 to TRBJ2-3; D is possibly TRBD2 (6 bases). Germline CDR1 is SGHNT and CDR2 is YYREEE (reference sequence). Trimming removed 1 base from V and 5 bases from J, with 8 bases in between. The CDR3 runs to 13 residues. The CDR3 coding sequence is TGTGCCAGCAGCTTGTCTAGCGTAGATACGCAGTATTTT. This translates into CASSLSSVDTQYF.

This clonotype appeared many times. The chain uses TRBV5-1 and TRBJ2-5; D unresolved. CDR1 and CDR2 (germline): SGHRS, YFSETQ. Trimming took 5 bases from V and 5 from J, leaving 13 bases between them. The CDR3 runs 13 residues. The CDR3 loop reads CASSDPPRETQYF. In nucleotides, the CDR3 is TGCGCCAGCAGTGACCCCCCTCGGGAGACCCAGTACTTC.

In this sample, this clonotype turned up a few times. The CDR3 loop reads CASSPGLAGKEQFF. The CDR3, as DNA: TGTGCCAGCAGCCCGGGACTAGCGGGTAAAGAGCAGTTCTTC. The gene calls are TRBV3-1 and TRBJ2-1; TRBD2 matches 12 bases. The CDR3 contains 14 residues. From germline, CDR1 is LGHDT and CDR2 YNNKEL (reference sequence). V dropped 4 bases and J dropped 10; count of bases not matched to a gene: 5.

This clonotype was counted only a few times. The chain joins TRBV12-3 or TRBV12-4 to TRBJ1-1; D is ambiguous. Trimming shortened V by 5 bases and J by 2 bases, and 15 bases separated the two germline ends. The CDR3 sequence is 15 residues long. The CDR3 DNA reads TGTGCCAGCAGTCCCCGTGTTCAGTTTAACACTGAAGCTTTCTTT. Its protein is CASSPRVQFNTEAFF.